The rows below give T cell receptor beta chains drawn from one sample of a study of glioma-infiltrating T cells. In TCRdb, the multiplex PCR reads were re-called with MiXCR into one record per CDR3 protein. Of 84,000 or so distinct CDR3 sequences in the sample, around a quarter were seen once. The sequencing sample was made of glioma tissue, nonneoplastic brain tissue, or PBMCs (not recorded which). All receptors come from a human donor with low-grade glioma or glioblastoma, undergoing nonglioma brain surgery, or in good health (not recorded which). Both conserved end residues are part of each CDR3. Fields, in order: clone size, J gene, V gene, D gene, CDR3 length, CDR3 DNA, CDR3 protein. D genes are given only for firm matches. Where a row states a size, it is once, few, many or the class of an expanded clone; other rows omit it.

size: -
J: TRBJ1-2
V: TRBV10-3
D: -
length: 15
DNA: TGTGCCATCAGTGACGAGGGGAAAATAATCTATGGCTACACCTTC
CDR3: CAISDEGKIIYGYTF

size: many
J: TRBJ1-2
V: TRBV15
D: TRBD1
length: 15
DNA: TGTGCCACCAGTCCCGGGACAGGTGGAGGGGGTGGCTACACCTTC
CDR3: CATSPGTGGGGGYTF

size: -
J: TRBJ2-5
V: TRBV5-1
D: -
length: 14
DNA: TGCGCCAGCAGCCTTACAGGAGGGCAAGAGACCCAGTACTTC
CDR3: CASSLTGGQETQYF

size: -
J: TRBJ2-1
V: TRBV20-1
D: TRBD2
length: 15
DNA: TGCAGTGCTAGAGATCGAGCGGGAGTATACAATGAGCAGTTCTTC
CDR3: CSARDRAGVYNEQFF

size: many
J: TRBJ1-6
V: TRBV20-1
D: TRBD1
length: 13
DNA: TGCAGTGCCACCGACAGGGTGAATTCACCCCTCCACTTT
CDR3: CSATDRVNSPLHF

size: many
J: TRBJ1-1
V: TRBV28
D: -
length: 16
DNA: TGTGCCAGCAGTTCCTTACATGAGGTTGCGAACACTGAAGCTTTCTTT
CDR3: CASSSLHEVANTEAFF

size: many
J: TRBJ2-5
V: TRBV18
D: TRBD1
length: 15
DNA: TGTGCCAGCTCACTCACCAGACAGGGCCAAGAGACCCAGTACTTC
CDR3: CASSLTRQGQETQYF

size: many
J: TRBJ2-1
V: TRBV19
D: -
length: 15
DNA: TGTGCCAGTAGTAGATCGGGATACTCCTACAATGAGCAGTTCTTC
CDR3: CASSRSGYSYNEQFF

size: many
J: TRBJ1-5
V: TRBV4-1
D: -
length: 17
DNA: TGCGCCAGCAGCCAAGGGTTGAGGGGAGCGGGCAATCAGCCCCAGCATTTT
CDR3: CASSQGLRGAGNQPQHF

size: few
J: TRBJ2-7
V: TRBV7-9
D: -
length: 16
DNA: TGTGCCAGCAGTCACCCCCGGTTCAGGGGATCCTACGAGCAGTACTTC
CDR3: CASSHPRFRGSYEQYF

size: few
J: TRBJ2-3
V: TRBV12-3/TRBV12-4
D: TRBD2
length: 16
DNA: TGTGCCAGCAGTTTCTTGGCGCGGGGGGGCACAGATACGCAGTATTTT
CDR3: CASSFLARGGTDTQYF

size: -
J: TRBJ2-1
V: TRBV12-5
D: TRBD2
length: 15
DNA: TGTGCTAGTGGTTTGGGGACCGGGACTAGCAATGAGCAGTTCTTC
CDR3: CASGLGTGTSNEQFF

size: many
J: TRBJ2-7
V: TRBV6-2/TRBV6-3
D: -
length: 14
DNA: TGTGCCAGCAGTTACACGGGAGTCTCCTACGAGCAGTACTTC
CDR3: CASSYTGVSYEQYF

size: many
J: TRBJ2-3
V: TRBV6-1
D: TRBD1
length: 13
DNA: TGTGCCAGCGCGGGACAGGGAAGCGATACGCAGTATTTT
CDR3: CASAGQGSDTQYF

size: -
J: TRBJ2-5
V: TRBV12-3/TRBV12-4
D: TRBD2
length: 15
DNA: TGTGCCAGCTCCCTGGGAGCGGGGTCTCAAGAGACCCAGTACTTC
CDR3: CASSLGAGSQETQYF

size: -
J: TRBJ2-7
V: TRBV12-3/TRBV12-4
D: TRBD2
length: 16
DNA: TGTGCCAGCAGTTTAGCCGGGACTAGCGGGGCCTACGAGCAGTACTTC
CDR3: CASSLAGTSGAYEQYF

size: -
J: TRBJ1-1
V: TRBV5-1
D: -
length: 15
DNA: TGCGCCAGCAGCTTGGAACAGCTCATGAACACTGAAGCTTTCTTT
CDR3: CASSLEQLMNTEAFF

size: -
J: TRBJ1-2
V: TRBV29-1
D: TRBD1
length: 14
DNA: TGCAGCGTTGAGGGTTTGGGGACAGGGTATGGCTACACCTTC
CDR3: CSVEGLGTGYGYTF

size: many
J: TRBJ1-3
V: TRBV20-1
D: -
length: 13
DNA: TGCAGTGCTCGGCGCCCCTCTGGAAACACCATATATTTT
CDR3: CSARRPSGNTIYF

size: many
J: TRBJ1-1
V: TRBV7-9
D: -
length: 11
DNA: TGTGCCAGCAGCTACCAGGGGGAAGCTTTCTTT
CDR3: CASSYQGEAFF

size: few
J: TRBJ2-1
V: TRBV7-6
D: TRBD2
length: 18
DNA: TGTGCCAGCAGCTTAAGAGGTTCGGCTAGCGGACCCTACAATGAGCAGTTCTTC
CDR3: CASSLRGSASGPYNEQFF

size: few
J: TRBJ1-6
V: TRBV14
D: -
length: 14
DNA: TGTGCCAGCAGCCGGGACATTAATAATTCACCCCTCCACTTT
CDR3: CASSRDINNSPLHF

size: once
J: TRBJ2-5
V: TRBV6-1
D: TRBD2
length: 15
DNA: TGTGCCAGCAGTCAACCGGGACTAGCAAAAGAGACCCAGTACTTC
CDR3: CASSQPGLAKETQYF

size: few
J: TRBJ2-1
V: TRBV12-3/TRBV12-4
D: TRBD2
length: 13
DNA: TGTGCCAGCAGTTCTAGCGGGAGTAATGAGCAGTTCTTC
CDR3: CASSSSGSNEQFF

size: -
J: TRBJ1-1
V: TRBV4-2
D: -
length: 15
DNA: TGTGCCAGCAGCCAAGAGGTCGACAGCCTATCTGAAGCTTTCTTT
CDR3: CASSQEVDSLSEAFF

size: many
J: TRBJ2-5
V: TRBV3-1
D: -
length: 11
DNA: TGTGCCAGCAGCCAAGCAGCGACCCAGTACTTC
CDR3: CASSQAATQYF

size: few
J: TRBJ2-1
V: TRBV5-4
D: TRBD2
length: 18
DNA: TGTGCCAGCAGCTACACCGCCCTAGCGGGCAGCTCCTACAATGAGCAGTTCTTC
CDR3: CASSYTALAGSSYNEQFF

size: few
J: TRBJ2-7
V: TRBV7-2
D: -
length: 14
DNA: TGTGCCAGCAGCTTAGGTGGAGCAGTATACGGGCAGTACTTC
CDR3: CASSLGGAVYGQYF

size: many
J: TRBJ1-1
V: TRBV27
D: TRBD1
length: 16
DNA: TGTGCCAGCAGTGCGAACATCCAGGGGGCGCGCACTGAAGCTTTCTTT
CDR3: CASSANIQGARTEAFF

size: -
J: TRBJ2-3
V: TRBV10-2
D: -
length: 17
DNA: TGCGCCAGCAGTGAATCAGACCGGCTAGCGATCCCAGATACGCAGTATTTT
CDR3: CASSESDRLAIPDTQYF

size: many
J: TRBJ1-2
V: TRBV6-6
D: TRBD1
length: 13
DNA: TGTGCCAGCAGTTACTCCGGACAGGATGGCTACACCTTC
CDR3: CASSYSGQDGYTF

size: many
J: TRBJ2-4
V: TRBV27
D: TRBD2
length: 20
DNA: TGTGCCAGCAGTCCCCGGGGAGCGGGGTCCTTAACTCTAGCCAAAAACATTCAGTACTTC
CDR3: CASSPRGAGSLTLAKNIQYF

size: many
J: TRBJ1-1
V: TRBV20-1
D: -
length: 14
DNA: TGCAGTGCTAGGAAAGGACAGACGAACACTGAAGCTTTCTTT
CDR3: CSARKGQTNTEAFF

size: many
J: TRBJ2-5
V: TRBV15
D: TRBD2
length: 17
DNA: TGTGCCACCAGCAGAGTGGGGAGCGGGGGGCGGAAGGAGACCCAGTACTTC
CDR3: CATSRVGSGGRKETQYF